Shown below are 21 T cell receptor beta chains from a single sample sequenced in a study of OX40 agonist ivuxolimab in advanced cancers. Profiled with immunoSEQ multiplex PCR; TCRdb holds only in-frame clones, not every one. The sample comprises about 58,000 clones, about nine tenths of which are singletons, and around 0.73% rests with the top ten. The sample was CD4+ or CD8+ T cells sorted from blood, taken in a trial of the OX40 agonist ivuxolimab. The receptors here all came from an adult with an advanced solid tumor such as melanoma, head and neck, liver or kidney cancer.

Comment on this clone: The junction differs from germline at one of its ends, possibly a read error. V usage is TRBV2 and J usage is TRBJ2-5, with D perhaps matching TRBD2 (5 bases). This CDR3 comprises 14 residues. Per the germline V gene, CDR1 is SNHLY and CDR2 is FYNNEI. The CDR3 protein is CAGRQDAAGGTQYF. CDR3 coding DNA: TGTGCCGGCAGACAAGACGCGGCCGGAGGGACCCAGTACTTC.

This sequence joins TRBV7-2 and TRBJ1-6; TRBD1 might be the D (5 bases). The V end was cut by 4 bases, the J end by 10 bases, with 17 bases between. Germline CDR1 SGHTA, CDR2 FQGNSA. The length of the CDR3 is 15 residues. In DNA, the CDR3 is TGTGCCAGCAGCTCCTCGGGACGGGCGGGCTCACCCCTCCACTTT. Amino acids: CASSSSGRAGSPLHF.

The CDR3 loop reads CASKRAAGSYEQYF. CDR3 DNA sequence: TGTGCCAGTAAACGGGCCGCGGGCTCCTACGAGCAGTACTTC. The rearrangement links TRBV4-2 to TRBJ2-7; D is possibly TRBD2 (5 bases). There are 14 residues in the CDR3. Trimming pared 9 bases from V and 0 bases from J, leaving 15 bases between. Germline CDR1 reads LGHNA; CDR2 reads YNFKEQ.

The V call is TRBV4-2, the J call TRBJ1-4; no clear D gene. This CDR3 has 16 residues. CDR1 LGHNA and CDR2 YNFKEQ come from the germline V gene. The V gene lost 4 bases and the J gene lost 0 bases, with 12 bases spanning the gap. CDR3 amino acids: CASSPTYSATNEKLFF. For the CDR3, the DNA is TGTGCCAGCAGCCCCACCTACTCTGCAACTAATGAAAAACTGTTTTTT.

V is TRBV7-2 and J is TRBJ1-2; unclear D gene. V was shortened by 3 bases and J by 1 base, with 6 bases between the two germline ends. Looked up from germline, CDR1 is SGHTA and CDR2 is FQGNSA. The CDR3 has 13 amino acids. The CDR3 sequence is CASSFKGNYGYTF. In nucleotides, the CDR3 is TGTGCCAGCAGCTTTAAGGGTAACTATGGCTACACCTTC. The full variable domain, rest sourced from reference TRBV7-2 and TRBJ1-2, is GAGVSQSPSNKVTEKGKDVELRCDPISGHTALYWYRQSLGQGLEFLIYFQGNSAPDKSGLPSDRFSAERTGGSVSTLTIQRTQQEDSAVYLCASSFKGNYGYTFGSGTRLTVV.

The chain employs TRBV12-1 and TRBJ2-1. TRBV12-1 is a pseudogene. The CDR3 consists of 18 residues. The CDR3 nucleotides read TGTGCCAGCAGCTCCTTATATCTCCTCGGCTTCTCCTACAATGAGCAGTTCTTC. Protein sequence: CASSSLYLLGFSYNEQFF.

This sequence joins TRBV9 and TRBJ2-5; 13 nucleotides agree with TRBD2. The germline V gene has CDR1 SGDLS and CDR2 YYNGEE. This CDR3 region has 16 residues. V shed 1 base and J 5 bases; nucleotides not matched to a gene: 5. CDR3 protein: CASSVTSGRAGETQYF. The CDR3 DNA follows: TGTGCCAGCAGCGTAACTAGCGGGAGGGCCGGGGAGACCCAGTACTTC. The whole variable domain, filled in from reference TRBV9 and TRBJ2-5, reads DSGVTQTPKHLITATGQRVTLRCSPRSGDLSVYWYQQSLDQGLQFLIQYYNGEERAKGNILERFSAQQFPDLHSELNLSSLELGDSALYFCASSVTSGRAGETQYFGPGTRLLVL.

The V and J genes are TRBV6-1 and TRBJ1-2; no reliable D call. V was trimmed by 2 bases and J by 8 bases, leaving 15 bases between them. Germline V gene sequence: CDR1 MNHNS, CDR2 SASEGT. The CDR3 runs 14 residues. Here the CDR3 DNA reads TGTGCCAGCAGTGAATCCAGCGACGCATGGGGCTACACCTTC. Its protein is CASSESSDAWGYTF.

The chain uses TRBV10-1 and TRBJ1-1; no firm D call. Germline V gene lookup returns CDR1 WNHNN and CDR2 SYGVQD (reference sequence). CDR3 length: 9 residues. V lost 8 bases and J lost 7, with 5 bases in between. The CDR3 coding sequence is TGCGCCAGCGTGAATGAAGCTTTCTTT. This translates into CASVNEAFF.

The rearrangement joins TRBV2 to TRBJ1-6; D might be TRBD1 (5 bases). This CDR3 has 13 residues. The V end was cut by 6 bases, the J end by 8 bases, with 11 bases between. Germline loops: CDR1 SNHLY, CDR2 FYNNEI. The CDR3 region is CASRGGRDSPLHF. The CDR3, as DNA: TGTGCCAGCAGGGGGGGAAGGGATTCACCCCTCCACTTT. The variable domain in full, with the rest retrieved from reference TRBV2 and TRBJ1-6, is EPEVTQTPSHQVTQMGQEVILRCVPISNHLYFYWYRQILGQKVEFLVSFYNNEISEKSEIFDDQFSVERPDGSNFTLKIRSTKLEDSAMYFCASRGGRDSPLHFGNGTRLTVT.

The chain links TRBV2 to TRBJ2-7, with D possibly being TRBD2 (5 bases). CDR3 length: 15 residues. V was cut by 6 bases and J by 7 bases, with 22 bases left in between. CDR1 and CDR2 (germline): SNHLY, FYNNEI. For the CDR3, the DNA is TGTGCCAGCAGCGAGACGTCCTCCTCACCGGGAGAGCAGTACTTC. It encodes CASSETSSSPGEQYF.

This clone was seen more than once but under ten times. As DNA, the CDR3 is TGTGCCAGCAGGGGGAAGGGAGCTCTGCAGTACTTC. It is translated as CASRGKGALQYF. The chain is built from TRBV5-6 and TRBJ2-7; D is possibly TRBD2 (5 bases). Trimming stripped 5 bases from V and 9 bases from J, with 15 bases between. This CDR3 is 12 amino acids long. Germline V gene data show CDR1 as SGHDT and CDR2 as YYEEEE.

The rearrangement links TRBV7-2 to TRBJ2-7; no clear D gene. Germline CDR1 reads SGHTA; CDR2 reads FQGNSA. The CDR3 has 13 amino acids. V was shortened by 3 bases and J by 7 bases, with 13 bases between the two germline ends. DNA of the CDR3: TGTGCCAGCAGCTTGGATGGGTCGGCTGAGCAGTACTTC. Residues: CASSLDGSAEQYF.

The CDR3 spells CASRARTVEETQYF. The CDR3 DNA reads TGCGCCAGCAGAGCGAGGACAGTCGAGGAGACCCAGTACTTC. The rearrangement joins TRBV5-1 to TRBJ2-5; D possibly corresponds to TRBD1 (6 bases). The length of the CDR3 is 14 residues. V shed 5 bases and J shed 5 bases, with 16 bases lying between them. Germline V lookup: CDR1 SGHRS, CDR2 YFSETQ.

V usage is TRBV2 and J usage is TRBJ2-5, with 9 positions matching TRBD1. The CDR3 runs 14 residues. Looked up from germline, CDR1 is SNHLY and CDR2 is FYNNEI. V lost 3 bases, J lost 2 bases, and 1 base stayed unmatched. For the CDR3, the DNA is TGTGCCAGCAGTGACGACAGGGGGCAAGAGACCCAGTACTTC. It yields the protein CASSDDRGQETQYF.

This clone is a singleton in its sample. The gene calls are TRBV7-2 and TRBJ2-2, with TRBD2 as a possible D gene (5 bases). The length of the CDR3 is 14 residues. Per the germline V gene, CDR1 is SGHTA and CDR2 is FQGNSA. V gave up 5 bases and J gave up 1 base, with 8 bases separating them. This CDR3 reads CASSPGMNTGELFF. The CDR3 DNA follows: TGTGCCAGCAGCCCCGGGATGAACACCGGGGAGCTGTTTTTT. Using reference TRBV7-2 and TRBJ2-2 for the parts outside the CDR3, the full variable domain is GAGVSQSPSNKVTEKGKDVELRCDPISGHTALYWYRQSLGQGLEFLIYFQGNSAPDKSGLPSDRFSAERTGGSVSTLTIQRTQQEDSAVYLCASSPGMNTGELFFGEGSRLTVL.

The chain has TRBV11-2 and TRBJ1-3; possible D gene TRBD1, 5 bases. This CDR3 is built from 14 residues. V shed 4 bases and J shed 1 base, with 8 bases lying between them. Germline V gene sequence: CDR1 SGHAT, CDR2 FQNNGV. The CDR3 here is CASSWRGSGNTIYF. DNA for the CDR3: TGTGCCAGCAGCTGGCGGGGGTCTGGAAACACCATATATTTT.

V gene TRBV7-8 combines with J gene TRBJ2-7; perhaps D is TRBD1 or TRBD2 (5 bases each). The germline V gene has CDR1 SGHVS and CDR2 FQNEAQ. The CDR3 sequence is 14 residues long. Trimming took 5 bases from V and 5 from J, leaving 16 bases between them. The CDR3 DNA is TGTGCCAGCAGCCCCACGGGCAGGGACCACGAGCAGTACTTC. Its protein product is CASSPTGRDHEQYF.

In this sample, this clone turned up once. V gene TRBV7-3 combines with J gene TRBJ2-1; TRBD2 matches 13 bases. J was trimmed by 6 bases and V by 5 bases; bases with no gene match: 4. From germline, CDR1 is SGHTA and CDR2 FQGTGA. The CDR3 runs 15 residues. CDR3 loop: CASSQTSGGSNEQFF. The CDR3 bases are TGTGCCAGCAGCCAGACTAGCGGGGGGAGCAATGAGCAGTTCTTC. Drawing the rest from reference TRBV7-3 and TRBJ2-1, the complete variable domain is GAGVSQTPSNKVTEKGKYVELRCDPISGHTALYWYRQSLGQGPEFLIYFQGTGAADDSGLPNDRFFAVRPEGSVSTLKIQRTERGDSAVYLCASSQTSGGSNEQFFGPGTRLTVL.

The gene calls are TRBV5-6 and TRBJ2-7, with no clear D. The CDR3 extends over 14 amino acids. Germline V gene data show CDR1 as SGHDT and CDR2 as YYEEEE. The V end was cut by 4 bases, the J end by 2 bases, with 13 bases between. CDR3 sequence (DNA): TGTGCCAGCAGCCCGCGTGGCGTCGCCTACGAGCAGTACTTC. It translates to CASSPRGVAYEQYF.

As regards this clone: One junction end does not reproduce the germline sequence, and a read error may be involved. The rearrangement links TRBV6-5 to TRBJ1-1, with TRBD1 as a possible D gene (5 bases). Looked up from germline, CDR1 is MNHEY and CDR2 is SVGAGI. CDR3 length equals 9 residues. CDR3 nucleotides: TGTGCCAGCAGCCCGGGGCAGGTGTTT. This translates into CASSPGQVF.